Listed below are T cell receptor beta chains from one sample, sequenced in a study of cytomegalovirus exposure and HLA in healthy donors. Sequenced by immunoSEQ multiplex PCR; TCRdb stores in-frame clones only, minus some. The table shows roughly 93,000 clones, with about 70% occurring only once. The sample comprised PBMCs. Receptors originate from a man aged 40-55 years in good health and CMV-seronegative. Each CDR3 is given without its conserved first and last residue. Size is stated for part of the rows, as once, few or many counts, or as a class when the clone is expanded.

J gene: TRBJ2-1
clone size: .
V gene: TRBV4-3
CDR3 protein: ASSIGGPYNEQF

J gene: TRBJ1-6
clone size: .
V gene: TRBV6-1
CDR3 protein: ASSSDRGQSPLH

J gene: TRBJ1-6
clone size: .
V gene: TRBV28
CDR3 protein: ASSSTGGRNSPLH

J gene: TRBJ1-1
clone size: few
V gene: TRBV7-6
CDR3 protein: ASSPDRAGRTEAF

J gene: TRBJ1-6
clone size: .
V gene: TRBV28
CDR3 protein: ASSSSGSSYNSPLH

J gene: TRBJ2-1
clone size: .
V gene: TRBV7-2
CDR3 protein: ASSSQLATSYNEQF

J gene: TRBJ2-1
clone size: .
V gene: TRBV28
CDR3 protein: ASSPVLAGGPNEQF

J gene: TRBJ1-1
clone size: .
V gene: TRBV7-9
CDR3 protein: ASSSGGQNTEAF

J gene: .
clone size: .
V gene: TRBV4-2
CDR3 protein: ASSQAPAAGGTYEQY

J gene: TRBJ2-5
clone size: .
V gene: TRBV6-1
CDR3 protein: ASSEVPGRGGETQY

J gene: TRBJ2-4
clone size: few
V gene: TRBV28
CDR3 protein: ASSPPGTGGIRCIQY

J gene: TRBJ2-7
clone size: .
V gene: TRBV7-2
CDR3 protein: ASSLPLAAPSYEQY

J gene: TRBJ1-1
clone size: few
V gene: TRBV5-1
CDR3 protein: ASSLALRGHTEAF

J gene: TRBJ2-1
clone size: .
V gene: TRBV6-5
CDR3 protein: ASSRTGVNEQF

J gene: TRBJ2-7
clone size: .
V gene: TRBV7-6
CDR3 protein: ASSSIAGGSYEQY

J gene: TRBJ2-5
clone size: .
V gene: TRBV6-1
CDR3 protein: ASSDIAGGPQETQY

J gene: TRBJ2-7
clone size: .
V gene: TRBV7-2
CDR3 protein: ASSFSMLAGVEQY